This T cell receptor beta chain was documented in a study of PD-L1 blockade in urothelial cancer. Whole-study context: Males with bladder-origin urothelial cancer constituted about 90% of the roughly 30 patients. Study outcomes and limitations: Clones that were tumor-associated expanded more in the blood of durable-benefit patients at 3 weeks.

Germline CDR1 reads MNHEY; CDR2 reads SVGAGI. The V end was cut by 0 bases, the J end by 8 bases, with 13 bases between. There are 14 residues in the CDR3. As concerns this clone: Antigen unknown.

Time point of the sample: peripheral blood 6 weeks after treatment start. Assay: immunoSEQ multiplex PCR; the TCRdb copy retains only in-frame clones and omits some. The table includes 30,000 or so clones, 80% to 90% detected once. The source was PBMCs, collected around atezolizumab (anti-PD-L1) treatment. The TCR originated in a man older than 75 with urothelial cancer. V and J are TRBV6-5 and TRBJ1-2; the D gene is possibly TRBD1 (5 bases). This chain's CDR3 is CASSYSQGFGGYTF. For the CDR3, the DNA is TGTGCCAGCAGTTACTCCCAGGGATTCGGGGGCTACACCTTC.